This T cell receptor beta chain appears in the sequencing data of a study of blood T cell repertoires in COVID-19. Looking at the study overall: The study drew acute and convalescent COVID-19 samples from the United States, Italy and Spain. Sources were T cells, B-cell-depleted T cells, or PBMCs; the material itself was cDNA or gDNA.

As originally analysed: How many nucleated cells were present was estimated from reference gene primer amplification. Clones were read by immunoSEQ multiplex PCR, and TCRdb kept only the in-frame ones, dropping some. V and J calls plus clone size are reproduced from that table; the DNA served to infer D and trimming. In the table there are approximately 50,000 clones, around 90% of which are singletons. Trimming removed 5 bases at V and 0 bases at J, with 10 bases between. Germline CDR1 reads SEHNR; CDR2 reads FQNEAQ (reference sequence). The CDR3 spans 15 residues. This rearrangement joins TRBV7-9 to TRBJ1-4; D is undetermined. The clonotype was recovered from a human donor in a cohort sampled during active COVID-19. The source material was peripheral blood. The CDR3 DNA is TGTGCCAGCAGCGCGACACCGCCAACTAATGAAAAACTGTTTTTT. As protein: CASSATPPTNEKLFF.